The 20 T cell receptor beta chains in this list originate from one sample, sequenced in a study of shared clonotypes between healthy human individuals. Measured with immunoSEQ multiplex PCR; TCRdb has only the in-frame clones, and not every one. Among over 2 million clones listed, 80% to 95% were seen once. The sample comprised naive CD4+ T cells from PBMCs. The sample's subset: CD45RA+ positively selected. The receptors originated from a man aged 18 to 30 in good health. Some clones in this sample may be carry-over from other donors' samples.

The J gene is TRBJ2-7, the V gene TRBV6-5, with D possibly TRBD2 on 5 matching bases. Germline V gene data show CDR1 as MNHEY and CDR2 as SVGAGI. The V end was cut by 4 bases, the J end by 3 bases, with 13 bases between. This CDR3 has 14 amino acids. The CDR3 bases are TGTGCCAGCAGTTTTGGACTTGATGGCTACGAGCAGTACTTC. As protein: CASSFGLDGYEQYF.

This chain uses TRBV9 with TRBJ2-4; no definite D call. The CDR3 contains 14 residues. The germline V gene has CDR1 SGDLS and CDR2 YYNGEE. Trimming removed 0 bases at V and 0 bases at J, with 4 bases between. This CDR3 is CASSVAKAKNIQYF. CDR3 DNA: TGTGCCAGCAGCGTAGCTAAAGCCAAAAACATTCAGTACTTC.

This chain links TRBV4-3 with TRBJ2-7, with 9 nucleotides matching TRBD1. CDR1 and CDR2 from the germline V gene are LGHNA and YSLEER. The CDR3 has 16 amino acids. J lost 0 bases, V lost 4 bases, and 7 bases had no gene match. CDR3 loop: CASSPWGQGSSYEQYF. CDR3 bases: TGCGCCAGCAGCCCATGGGGACAGGGCAGCTCCTACGAGCAGTACTTC.

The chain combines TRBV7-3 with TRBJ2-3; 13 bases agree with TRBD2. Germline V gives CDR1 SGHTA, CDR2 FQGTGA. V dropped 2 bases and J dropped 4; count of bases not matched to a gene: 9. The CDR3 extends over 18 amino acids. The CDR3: CASSLDRTSGSGADTQYF. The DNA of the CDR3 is TGTGCCAGCAGCTTAGACAGGACTAGCGGGAGCGGGGCAGATACGCAGTATTTT.

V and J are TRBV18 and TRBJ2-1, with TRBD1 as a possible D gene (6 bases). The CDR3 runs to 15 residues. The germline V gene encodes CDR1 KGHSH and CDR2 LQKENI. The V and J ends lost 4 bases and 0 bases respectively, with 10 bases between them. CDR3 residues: CASSQNRASYNEQFF. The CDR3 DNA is TGTGCCAGCTCACAGAACAGGGCCTCCTACAATGAGCAGTTCTTC.

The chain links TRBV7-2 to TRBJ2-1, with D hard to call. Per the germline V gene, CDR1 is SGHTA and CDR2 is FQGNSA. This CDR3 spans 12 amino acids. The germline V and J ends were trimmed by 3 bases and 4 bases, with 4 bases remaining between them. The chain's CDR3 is CASSFRYNEQFF. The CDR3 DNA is TGTGCCAGCAGCTTCCGGTACAATGAGCAGTTCTTC.

The chain's CDR3 is CASSLAQGVPGTQYF. In nucleotides, the CDR3 is TGTGCCAGCAGCTTGGCCCAGGGGGTCCCAGGGACCCAGTACTTC. This chain connects TRBV5-4 to TRBJ2-5, with 7 bases aligning to TRBD1. The germline gives CDR1 SGHNT, CDR2 YYREEE (reference sequence). V lost 0 bases, J lost 7 bases, and 9 bases stayed unmatched. The length of the CDR3 is 15 residues.

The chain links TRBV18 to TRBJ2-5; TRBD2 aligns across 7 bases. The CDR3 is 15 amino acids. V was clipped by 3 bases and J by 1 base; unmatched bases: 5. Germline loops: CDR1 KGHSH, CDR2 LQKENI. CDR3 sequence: CASSPRTSSQETQYF. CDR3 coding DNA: TGTGCCAGCTCACCCAGGACTAGTTCCCAAGAGACCCAGTACTTC.

CDR3 loop: CASSREWGSSYEQYF. The CDR3 DNA reads as TGTGCCAGCAGCCGGGAGTGGGGGTCATCCTACGAGCAGTACTTC. The V gene is TRBV7-8, the J gene TRBJ2-7, with TRBD2 as a possible D gene (6 bases). Germline assignment: CDR1 SGHVS and CDR2 FQNEAQ. V gave up 5 bases and J gave up 1 base, with 15 bases separating them. There are 15 residues in the CDR3.

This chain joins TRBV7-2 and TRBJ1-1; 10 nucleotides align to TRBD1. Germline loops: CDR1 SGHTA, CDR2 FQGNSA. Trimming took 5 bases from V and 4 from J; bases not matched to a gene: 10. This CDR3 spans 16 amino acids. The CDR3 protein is CASSLPDRGLSTEAFF. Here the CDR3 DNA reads TGTGCCAGCAGCCTCCCAGACAGGGGGCTATCCACTGAAGCTTTCTTT.

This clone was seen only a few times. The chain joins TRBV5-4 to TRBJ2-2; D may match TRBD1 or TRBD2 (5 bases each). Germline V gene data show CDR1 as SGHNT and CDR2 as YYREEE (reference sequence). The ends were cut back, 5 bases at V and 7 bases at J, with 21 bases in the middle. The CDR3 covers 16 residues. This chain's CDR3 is CASSSYPGRLDGELFF. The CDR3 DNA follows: TGTGCCAGCAGTTCATATCCGGGGCGTCTGGACGGGGAGCTGTTTTTT.

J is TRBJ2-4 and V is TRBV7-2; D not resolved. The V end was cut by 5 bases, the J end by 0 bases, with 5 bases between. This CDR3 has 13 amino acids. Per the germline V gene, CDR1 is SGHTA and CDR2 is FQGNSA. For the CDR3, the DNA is TGTGCCAGCAGCCCGCGAGCCAAAAACATTCAGTACTTC. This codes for CASSPRAKNIQYF.

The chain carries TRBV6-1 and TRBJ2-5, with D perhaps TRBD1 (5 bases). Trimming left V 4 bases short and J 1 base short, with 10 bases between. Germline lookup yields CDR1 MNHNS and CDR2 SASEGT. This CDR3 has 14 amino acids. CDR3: CASSGQGGQETQYF. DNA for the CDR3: TGTGCCAGCAGTGGGCAGGGTGGCCAAGAGACCCAGTACTTC.

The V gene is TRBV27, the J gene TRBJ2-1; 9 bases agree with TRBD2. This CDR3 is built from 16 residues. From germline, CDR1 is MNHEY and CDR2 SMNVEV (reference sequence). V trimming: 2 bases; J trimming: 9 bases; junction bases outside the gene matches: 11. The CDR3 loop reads CASSLRLAAADGEQFF. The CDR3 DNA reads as TGTGCCAGCAGTTTACGACTAGCGGCAGCTGACGGTGAGCAGTTCTTC.

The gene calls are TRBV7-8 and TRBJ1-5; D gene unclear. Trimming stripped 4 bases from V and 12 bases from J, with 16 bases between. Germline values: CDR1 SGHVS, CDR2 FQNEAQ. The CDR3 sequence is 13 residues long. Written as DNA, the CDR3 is TGTGCCAGCAGCTCCCCTAGGGCCGGACGCCAGCATTTT. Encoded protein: CASSSPRAGRQHF.

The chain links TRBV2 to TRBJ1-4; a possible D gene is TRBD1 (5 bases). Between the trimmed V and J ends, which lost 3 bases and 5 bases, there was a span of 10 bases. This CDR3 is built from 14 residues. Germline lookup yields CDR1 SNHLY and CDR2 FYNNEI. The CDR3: CASSDRGGNEKLFF. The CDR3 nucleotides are TGTGCCAGCAGTGACCGGGGGGGAAATGAAAAACTGTTTTTT.

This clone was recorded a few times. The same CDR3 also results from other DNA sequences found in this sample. The CDR3 here is CAWRGGTNTEAFF. The CDR3 coding sequence is TGTGCCTGGAGGGGGGGCACCAACACTGAAGCTTTCTTT. The gene calls are TRBV30 and TRBJ1-1; D is possibly TRBD1 (6 bases). Trimming pared 3 bases from V and 2 bases from J, leaving 10 bases between. The CDR3 is 13 amino acids. Germline V CDR1 and CDR2: GTSNPN, SVGIG (reference sequence).

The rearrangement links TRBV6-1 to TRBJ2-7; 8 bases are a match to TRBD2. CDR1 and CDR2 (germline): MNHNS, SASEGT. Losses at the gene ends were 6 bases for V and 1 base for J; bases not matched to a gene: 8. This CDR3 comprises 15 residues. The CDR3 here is CASSVAGTASYEQYF. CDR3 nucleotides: TGTGCCAGCAGCGTAGCGGGAACCGCTTCCTACGAGCAGTACTTC.

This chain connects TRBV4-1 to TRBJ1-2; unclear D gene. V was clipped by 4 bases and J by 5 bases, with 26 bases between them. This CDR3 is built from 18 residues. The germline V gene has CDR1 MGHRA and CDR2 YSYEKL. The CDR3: CASSLKKLNTRDEYGYTF. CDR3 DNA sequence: TGCGCCAGCAGCCTTAAAAAGTTAAACACAAGGGATGAATATGGCTACACCTTC.

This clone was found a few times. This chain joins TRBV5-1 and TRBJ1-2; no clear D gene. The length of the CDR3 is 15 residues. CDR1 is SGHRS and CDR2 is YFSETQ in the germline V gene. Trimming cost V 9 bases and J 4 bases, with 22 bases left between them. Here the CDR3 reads CATTVTPGEIYGYTF. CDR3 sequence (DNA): TGCGCCACCACGGTAACTCCAGGTGAGATCTATGGCTACACCTTC.